Listed below are T cell receptor beta chains from one sample, sequenced in a study of cytomegalovirus exposure and HLA in healthy donors. Data came from immunoSEQ multiplex PCR; TCRdb stores just in-frame clones and leaves some out. The data show 150,000 to 200,000 clones, over 60% seen once. The sample consisted of PBMCs. These receptors were obtained from a woman aged 35 to 49 in good health and CMV-seronegative. CDR3s include the opening cysteine and the closing phenylalanine or tryptophan.

CDR3: CASSPPTGGFGGNTIYF
J: TRBJ1-3
V: TRBV14

CDR3: CASSSPSQGSSSGNTIYF
J: TRBJ1-3
V: TRBV5-4

CDR3: CASSPNSGAQETQYF
J: TRBJ2-5
V: TRBV25-1

CDR3: CASSLSGGTTEEYF
J: TRBJ2-7
V: TRBV7-2

CDR3: CASSEMRGMVGQPQHF
J: TRBJ1-5
V: TRBV6-1

CDR3: CAWSATGTVYNEQFF
J: TRBJ2-1
V: TRBV30

CDR3: CASSRRDFTDTQYF
J: TRBJ2-3
V: TRBV9

CDR3: CASSYSRGIEAFF
J: TRBJ1-1
V: TRBV6-5

CDR3: CASSRPRSYEQYF
J: TRBJ2-7
V: TRBV21-1

CDR3: CASSHKEGADEQFF
J: TRBJ2-1
V: TRBV6-9

CDR3: CASSQQTGVSGNTIYF
J: TRBJ1-3
V: TRBV18

CDR3: CASTRDSLANQPQHF
J: TRBJ1-5
V: TRBV7-2

CDR3: CASGGAWGTEAFF
J: TRBJ1-1
V: TRBV7-8

CDR3: CASSFDSYGEKLFF
J: TRBJ1-4
V: TRBV11-3

CDR3: CSVGHGQGAGELFF
J: TRBJ2-2
V: TRBV29-1

CDR3: CASSPSYGGIETQYF
J: TRBJ2-5
V: TRBV5-4

CDR3: CASSLDGRVLSFASGEQFF
J: TRBJ2-1
V: TRBV7-9

CDR3: CATSRAGGSNTEAFF
J: TRBJ1-1
V: TRBV15

CDR3: CASSLGGTGSSAFF
J: TRBJ1-1
V: TRBV7-2

CDR3: CASSRGSDHEQFF
J: TRBJ2-1
V: TRBV11-3

CDR3: CASAREAGADYGYTF
J: TRBJ1-2
V: TRBV12-5

CDR3: CASSELPRVMNTEAFF
J: TRBJ1-1
V: TRBV6-1

CDR3: CASSRWTGENEKLFF
J: TRBJ1-4
V: TRBV4-1

CDR3: CASSSSAGEQFF
J: TRBJ2-1
V: TRBV7-2

CDR3: CSVERLAVGDTQYF
J: TRBJ2-3
V: TRBV29-1

CDR3: CASRPGLAVQETQYF
J: TRBJ2-5
V: TRBV5-4

CDR3: CASSLGVPHEQYF
J: TRBJ2-7
V: TRBV11-2

CDR3: CSVGERESYNEQFF
J: TRBJ2-1
V: TRBV29-1

CDR3: CASSVSGRSDTQYF
J: TRBJ2-3
V: TRBV9

CDR3: CASSDRLGQVYGYTF
J: TRBJ1-2
V: TRBV25-1

CDR3: CASSFPLYYPNTGELFF
J: TRBJ2-2
V: TRBV7-9

CDR3: CSSSLEGPAEGGKLFF
J: TRBJ1-4
V: TRBV7-9

CDR3: CASSFQARGNQPQHF
J: TRBJ1-5
V: TRBV28

CDR3: CAWSKQAGQSTEAFF
J: TRBJ1-1
V: TRBV30